Presented here are 20 T cell receptor beta chains from one specimen sequenced in a study of low-dose radiotherapy and immunotherapy resistance in tumors (dated by TCRdb to about 2022). First-strand cDNA was synthesized with Superscript III and a set of TRAV- and TRBV-specific primers, covering both TCRalpha and TCRbeta chains. TCRs were amplified for around 20 PCR cycles with Phusion, using a constant-region primer paired with the adapter attached to the V primers. The raw public reads went through TCRdb reprocessing: fastp at Q25, MiXCR clone calling, in-frame beta chains kept. Each record represents a unique CDR3 protein, reported with the most common genes and DNA among its rows. The sample table contains under 20,000 distinct CDR3 sequences; only one count was recorded for roughly 70% of them. The top ten clones comprise over 9.5% of the sample. The receptor source for this set is a human donor with advanced metastatic prostate, ovarian, gallbladder or colorectal cancer (not recorded which). This table probably holds off-target reads from a library built for another chain.

V usage is TRBV23-1 and J usage is TRBJ2-5; either TRBD1 or TRBD2 may fit D (5 bases each). TRBV23-1 is filed as an ORF, its function uncertain. V lost 5 bases to trimming and J lost 5 bases, with 21 bases between them. This CDR3 has 16 residues. The CDR3 DNA follows: TGCGCCAGCAGTTCAAAACCGGGACCGAGAGGGGAGACCCAGTACTTC. This codes for CASSSKPGPRGETQYF.

The chain combines TRBV29-1 with TRBJ2-5, with TRBD2 identical over 8 bases. In germline, CDR1 is SQVTM, CDR2 ANQGSEA. The CDR3 extends over 16 amino acids. With 0 bases clipped from V and 5 bases from J, the junction kept 11 bases outside the gene matches. Here the CDR3 reads CSVEEPGSSGEETQYF. The CDR3 DNA reads TGCAGCGTTGAAGAACCGGGGAGTAGCGGGGAGGAGACCCAGTACTTC.

The genes are TRBV12-3 or TRBV12-4 and TRBJ1-2; no definite D call. The CDR3 extends over 13 amino acids. V dropped 5 bases and J dropped 6 bases, with 13 bases sitting between them. CDR3 loop: CASSPNPADGYTF. The DNA of the CDR3 is TGTGCCAGCAGTCCTAACCCAGCAGATGGCTACACCTTC.

V gene TRBV29-1 combines with J gene TRBJ2-4, with D hard to call. The CDR3 sequence is 13 residues long. Germline loops: CDR1 SQVTM, CDR2 ANQGSEA. V lost 4 bases and J lost 1, with 8 bases in between. CDR3 nucleotide sequence: TGCAGCGTTGCGGTCAGGGCCAAAAACATTCAGTACTTC. It codes for CSVAVRAKNIQYF.

The chain joins TRBV28 to TRBJ1-5; tentative D call: TRBD1 (6 bases). Between the trimmed V and J ends, which lost 6 bases and 6 bases, there was a span of 15 bases. The germline CDR1 and CDR2 sequences are MDHEN and SYDVKM. The CDR3 runs 14 residues. In DNA, the CDR3 is TGTGCCAGCAGATGGTCCGGGGGCGGTCAGCCCCAGCATTTT. Protein sequence: CASRWSGGGQPQHF.

This clonotype was detected once. The CDR3, as DNA: TGTGCCAGCAGCCTAGCGGGAGGACGCGAGGATCAGTTCTTC. Its protein is CASSLAGGREDQFF. This chain connects TRBV28 to TRBJ2-1; 11 positions agree with TRBD2. The V segment lost 6 bases and the J segment 13 bases; nucleotides outside the gene matches: 11. The CDR3 is 14 residues long. CDR1 and CDR2 from the germline V gene are MDHEN and SYDVKM.

CDR3 loop: CASSLPVSNQPQHF. In DNA, the CDR3 is TGTGCCAGCAGTTTACCAGTTAGCAATCAGCCCCAGCATTTT. This chain links TRBV28 with TRBJ1-5; no clear D gene. The V gene lost 2 bases and the J gene lost 0 bases, with 5 bases spanning the gap. Germline V lookup: CDR1 MDHEN, CDR2 SYDVKM. The CDR3 consists of 14 residues.

The V and J genes are TRBV5-6 and TRBJ2-1; D is undetermined. The CDR3 covers 11 residues. The V end lost 1 base, the J end lost 9 bases, and 5 bases lay between the germline ends. The germline gives CDR1 SGHDT, CDR2 YYEEEE. The CDR3 loop reads CASSLLFEQFF. In DNA form, the CDR3 reads TGTGCCAGCAGCTTGTTGTTTGAGCAGTTCTTC.

V and J are TRBV2 and TRBJ2-5, with 8 bases aligning to TRBD1. J was trimmed by 4 bases and V by 6 bases; bases with no gene match: 13. Per the germline V gene, CDR1 is SNHLY and CDR2 is FYNNEI. The CDR3 is made up of 16 amino acids. The CDR3 region is CASSSGTGTGIETQYF. The DNA for the CDR3 is TGTGCCAGCAGCTCCGGGACAGGTACCGGAATAGAGACCCAGTACTTC. Full variable domain (rest looked up from reference TRBV2 and TRBJ2-5): EPEVTQTPSHQVTQMGQEVILRCVPISNHLYFYWYRQILGQKVEFLVSFYNNEISEKSEIFDDQFSVERPDGSNFTLKIRSTKLEDSAMYFCASSSGTGTGIETQYFGPGTRLLVL.

The J gene is TRBJ2-6, the V gene TRBV2; D gene ambiguous. Trimming took 7 bases from V and 0 from J, leaving 7 bases between them. Germline-derived CDR1 and CDR2 are SNHLY and FYNNEI. There are 14 residues in the CDR3. The CDR3 DNA reads TGTGCCAGCATCGCTAACTCTGGGGCCAACGTCCTGACTTTC. Translated, it gives CASIANSGANVLTF.

This chain links TRBV5-6 with TRBJ1-5, with unresolved D. Trimming removed 4 bases at V and 0 bases at J, with 5 bases between. There are 13 residues in the CDR3. Per germline, CDR1 SGHDT and CDR2 YYEEEE. The CDR3 loop reads CASSTYSNQPQHF. The CDR3 DNA follows: TGTGCCAGCAGCACATATAGCAATCAGCCCCAGCATTTT. Drawing the rest from reference TRBV5-6 and TRBJ1-5, the complete variable domain is DAGVTQSPTHLIKTRGQQVTLRCSPKSGHDTVSWYQQALGQGPQFIFQYYEEEERQRGNFPDRFSGHQFPNYSSELNVNALLLGDSALYLCASSTYSNQPQHFGDGTRLSIL.

The chain is built from TRBV6-2 or TRBV6-3 and TRBJ1-1; unclear D gene. Trimming cost V 8 bases and J 1 base, with 11 bases left between them. The germline CDR1 and CDR2 sequences are MNHEY and SVGEGT. This CDR3 comprises 13 residues. CDR3 nucleotides: TGTGCCAGCTATGTCCTGCAGAACACTGAAGCTTTCTTT. Translating it yields CASYVLQNTEAFF.

The chain has TRBV14 and TRBJ2-6, with D perhaps TRBD1 (6 bases). In germline, CDR1 is SGHDN, CDR2 FVKESK. V lost 7 bases and J 4 bases, leaving 20 bases between the germline ends. The CDR3 extends over 17 amino acids. The CDR3 region is CASTPGTPRSGANVLTF. CDR3 nucleotide sequence: TGTGCCAGCACCCCCGGGACACCGAGATCCGGGGCCAACGTCCTGACTTTC.

This sequence joins TRBV18 and TRBJ1-2, with D hard to call. Germline CDR1 KGHSH, CDR2 LQKENI. Trimming stripped 1 base from V and 2 bases from J, with 20 bases between. This CDR3 region has 18 residues. CDR3 nucleotides: TGTGCCAGCTCACCACTGGTCTCGACCGAGAGATCCAACTATGGCTACACCTTC. Its translation is CASSPLVSTERSNYGYTF.

This clonotype was picked up one time. This sequence joins TRBV12-3 or TRBV12-4 and TRBJ1-5, with D tentatively TRBD1 (6 bases). This CDR3 has 18 amino acids. V lost 4 bases to trimming and J lost 13 bases, with 32 bases between them. DNA of the CDR3: TGTGCCAGCAGTTCCTACCTTCGGGACAACTTCCCCGACTTTAGGCAGCATTTT. Residues: CASSSYLRDNFPDFRQHF.

The rearrangement links TRBV13 to TRBJ2-1, with TRBD1 matching 7 bases. The CDR3 sequence is 17 residues long. V trimming: 4 bases; J trimming: 4 bases; junction bases outside the gene matches: 13. Germline V lookup: CDR1 PRHDT, CDR2 FYEKMQ (reference sequence). The CDR3 here is CASSWWTGGAKYNEQFF. CDR3 DNA: TGTGCCAGCAGCTGGTGGACAGGAGGTGCGAAATACAATGAGCAGTTCTTC.

This clonotype was observed once. The chain employs TRBV6-1 and TRBJ1-1; weak D call: TRBD1 (5 bases). V was clipped by 5 bases and J by 1 base, with 11 bases between them. CDR1 is MNHNS, CDR2 SASEGT, per germline. The CDR3 loop spans 14 amino acids. CDR3 sequence reads: CASSPLTENTEAFF. In DNA, the CDR3 is TGTGCCAGCAGTCCGTTGACAGAGAACACTGAAGCTTTCTTT.

CDR3 sequence reads: CASSRAGEAHTQYF. In DNA form, the CDR3 reads TGTGCCAGCAGCCGTGCGGGGGAGGCACATACGCAGTATTTT. The V and J genes are TRBV13 and TRBJ2-3; 7 bases are a match to TRBD2. V lost 5 bases and J lost 7; bases outside the gene matches: 9. CDR3 size: 14 residues. The V gene's germline CDR1 is PRHDT and CDR2 FYEKMQ (reference sequence).

V and J are TRBV19 and TRBJ2-1, with a possible D match to TRBD2 (5 bases). The CDR3 has 16 amino acids. Germline V gives CDR1 LNHDA, CDR2 SQIVND (reference sequence). V was cut by 1 base and J by 7 bases, with 17 bases left in between. CDR3 loop: CASSIGVVSGKNEQFF. Written as DNA, the CDR3 is TGTGCCAGTAGTATAGGAGTAGTTTCGGGAAAGAATGAGCAGTTCTTC. Variable domain in full (rest from reference TRBV19 and TRBJ2-1): DGGITQSPKYLFRKEGQNVTLSCEQNLNHDAMYWYRQDPGQGLRLIYYSQIVNDFQKGDIAEGYSVSREKKESFPLTVTSAQKNPTAFYLCASSIGVVSGKNEQFFGPGTRLTVL.

The CDR3 protein is CASSAAPDSQPQHF. The CDR3, as DNA: TGTGCCAGCAGCGCAGCACCGGACAGTCAGCCCCAGCATTTT. The chain employs TRBV9 and TRBJ1-5, with D possibly TRBD1 on 6 matching bases. V lost 3 bases to trimming and J lost 6 bases, with 13 bases between them. CDR3 length: 14 amino acids. Per germline, CDR1 SGDLS and CDR2 YYNGEE.